This T cell receptor beta chain was documented in a study of blood T cells in healthy people across ages. A J-beta primer mix and a sample-barcoded 5' primer were used in a second PCR of roughly 6 to 11 cycles. CDR3-containing paired-end reads numbered at least 3 million in each sample. TCRdb redid the calling of the 5' RACE reads with MiXCR, one entry per CDR3 protein. This sample has 270,000 or so distinct CDR3 sequences, with 25% to 30% found just once. This CDR3 is built from 13 residues. V gave up 4 bases and J gave up 2 bases, with 5 bases separating them. The germline V gene encodes CDR1 MNHNY and CDR2 SVGAGI (reference sequence). Of note for this clonotype: The antigen remains unidentified.

Whole-study results and caveats: Observed TCR beta diversity per million T cells went down as age went up. This fall followed a roughly linear course with age. Unsorted PBMCs blocked a conclusive comparison of naive and antigen-experienced cells.

The gene calls are TRBV6-6 and TRBJ2-2; D is perhaps TRBD1 or TRBD2 (5 bases each). The specimen sequenced was blood. This TCR came from a woman in her seventies in good health. CDR3 DNA sequence: TGTGCCAGCAGTTGGGACAACACCGGGGAGCTGTTTTTT. This sequence encodes CASSWDNTGELFF.